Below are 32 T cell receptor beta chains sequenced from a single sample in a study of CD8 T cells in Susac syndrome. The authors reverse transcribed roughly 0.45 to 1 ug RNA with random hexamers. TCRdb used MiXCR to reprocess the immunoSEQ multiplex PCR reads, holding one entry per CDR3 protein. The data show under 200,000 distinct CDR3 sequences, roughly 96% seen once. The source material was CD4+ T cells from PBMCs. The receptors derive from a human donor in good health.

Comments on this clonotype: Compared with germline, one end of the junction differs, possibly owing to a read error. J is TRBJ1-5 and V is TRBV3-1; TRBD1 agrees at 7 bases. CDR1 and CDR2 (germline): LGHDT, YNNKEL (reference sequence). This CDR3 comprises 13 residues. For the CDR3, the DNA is TGTGCCAGCACCACAGGGGAATCTCAGCCCCAGCTTTTT. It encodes CASTTGESQPQLF.

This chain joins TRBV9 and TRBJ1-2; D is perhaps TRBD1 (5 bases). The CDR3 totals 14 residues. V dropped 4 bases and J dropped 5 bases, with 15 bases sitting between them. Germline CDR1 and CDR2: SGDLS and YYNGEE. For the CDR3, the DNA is TGTGCCAGCAGCCCCCTCGACAGCATGTATGGCTACACCTTC. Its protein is CASSPLDSMYGYTF.

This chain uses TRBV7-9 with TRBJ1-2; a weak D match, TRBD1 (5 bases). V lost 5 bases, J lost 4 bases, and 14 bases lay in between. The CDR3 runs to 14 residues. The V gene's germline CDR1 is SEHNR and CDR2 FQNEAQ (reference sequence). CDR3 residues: CASSKGDLGYGYTF. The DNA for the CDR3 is TGTGCCAGCAGCAAAGGGGACCTTGGCTATGGCTACACCTTC.

This chain's CDR3 is CASSLAGQGHQPQHF. DNA for the CDR3: TGCGCCAGCAGCTTGGCCGGGCAGGGCCATCAGCCCCAGCATTTT. J is TRBJ1-5 and V is TRBV5-1; D may be TRBD1 (5 bases). The CDR3 spans 15 residues. Germline V gene data show CDR1 as SGHRS and CDR2 as YFSETQ. The V gene lost 0 bases and the J gene lost 5 bases, with 12 bases spanning the gap.

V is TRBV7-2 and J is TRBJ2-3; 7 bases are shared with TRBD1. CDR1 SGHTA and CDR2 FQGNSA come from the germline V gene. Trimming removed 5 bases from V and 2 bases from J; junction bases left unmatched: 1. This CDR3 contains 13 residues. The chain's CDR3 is CASSQGVTDTQYF. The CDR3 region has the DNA TGTGCCAGCAGCCAGGGGGTCACAGATACGCAGTATTTT.

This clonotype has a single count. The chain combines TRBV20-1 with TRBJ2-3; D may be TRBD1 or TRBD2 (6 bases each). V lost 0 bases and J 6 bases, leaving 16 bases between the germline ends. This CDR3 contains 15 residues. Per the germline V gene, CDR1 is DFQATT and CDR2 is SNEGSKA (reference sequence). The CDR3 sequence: CSARDRASGADTQYF. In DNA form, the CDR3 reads TGCAGTGCTAGAGATCGGGCATCGGGGGCGGATACGCAGTATTTT.

The chain's CDR3 is CSVKHQGIYEQFF. In DNA form, the CDR3 reads TGCAGCGTTAAACATCAGGGAATCTATGAGCAGTTCTTC. The chain couples TRBV29-1 to TRBJ2-1, with a possible D match to TRBD1 (5 bases). V was trimmed by 5 bases and J by 8 bases, leaving 16 bases between them. The CDR3 loop spans 13 amino acids. Germline CDR1 reads SQVTM; CDR2 reads ANQGSEA.

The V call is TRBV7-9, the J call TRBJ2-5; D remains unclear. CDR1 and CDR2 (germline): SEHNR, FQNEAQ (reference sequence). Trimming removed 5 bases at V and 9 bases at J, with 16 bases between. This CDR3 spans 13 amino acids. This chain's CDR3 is CASSRRGSPPQYF. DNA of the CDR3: TGTGCCAGCAGCCGACGTGGTAGCCCCCCCCAGTACTTC.

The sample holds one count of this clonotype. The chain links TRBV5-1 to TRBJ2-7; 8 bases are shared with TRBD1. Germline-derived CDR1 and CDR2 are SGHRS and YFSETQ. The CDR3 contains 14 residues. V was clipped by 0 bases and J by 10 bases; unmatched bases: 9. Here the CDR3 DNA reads TGCGCCAGCAGCTTGGAAGGGACAGGAGGTGATCAGTACTTC. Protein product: CASSLEGTGGDQYF.

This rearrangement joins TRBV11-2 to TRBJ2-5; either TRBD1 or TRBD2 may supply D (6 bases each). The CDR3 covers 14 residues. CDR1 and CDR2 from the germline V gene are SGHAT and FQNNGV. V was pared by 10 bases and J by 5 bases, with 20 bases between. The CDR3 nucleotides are TGTGCCACCTCGTTGCCGGGGGCCGGGGAGACCCAGTACTTC. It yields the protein CATSLPGAGETQYF.

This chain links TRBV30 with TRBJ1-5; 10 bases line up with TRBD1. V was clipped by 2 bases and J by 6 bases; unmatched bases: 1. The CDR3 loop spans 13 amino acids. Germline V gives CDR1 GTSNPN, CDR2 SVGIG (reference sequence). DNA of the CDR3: TGTGCCTGGAGTCGACAGGGGGCTCAGCCCCAGCATTTT. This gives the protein CAWSRQGAQPQHF.

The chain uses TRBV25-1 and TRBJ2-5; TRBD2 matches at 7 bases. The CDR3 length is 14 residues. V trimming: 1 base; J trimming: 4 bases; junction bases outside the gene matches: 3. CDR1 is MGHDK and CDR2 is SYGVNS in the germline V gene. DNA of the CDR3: TGTGCCAGCAGTGAATGGGGAGGGGTAGAGACCCAGTACTTC. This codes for CASSEWGGVETQYF.

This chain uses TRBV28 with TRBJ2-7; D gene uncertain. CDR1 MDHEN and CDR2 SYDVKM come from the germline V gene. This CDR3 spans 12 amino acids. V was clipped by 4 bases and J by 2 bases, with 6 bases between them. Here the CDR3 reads CASSSPAYEQYV. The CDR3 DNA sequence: TGTGCCAGCAGTTCCCCCGCCTACGAGCAGTACGTC.

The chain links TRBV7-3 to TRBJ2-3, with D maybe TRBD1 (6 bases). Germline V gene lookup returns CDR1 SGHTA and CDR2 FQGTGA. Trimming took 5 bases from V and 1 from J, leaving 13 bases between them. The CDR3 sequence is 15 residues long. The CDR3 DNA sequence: TGTGCCAGCAGCCCACAGGGTCCCGGCACAGATACGCAGTATTTT. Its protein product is CASSPQGPGTDTQYF.

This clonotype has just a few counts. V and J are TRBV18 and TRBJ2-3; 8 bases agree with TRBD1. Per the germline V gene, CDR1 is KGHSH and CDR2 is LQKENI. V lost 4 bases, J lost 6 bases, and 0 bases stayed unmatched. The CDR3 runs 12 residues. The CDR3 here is CASSRDRDTQYF. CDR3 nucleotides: TGTGCCAGCTCACGGGACAGGGATACGCAGTATTTT.

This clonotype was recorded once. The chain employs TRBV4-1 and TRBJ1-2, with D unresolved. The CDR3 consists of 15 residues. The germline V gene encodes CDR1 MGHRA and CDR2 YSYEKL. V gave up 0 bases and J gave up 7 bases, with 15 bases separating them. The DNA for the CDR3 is TGCGCCAGCAGCCAAGAGTCTCCGACCTATGGTGGCTACACCTTC. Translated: CASSQESPTYGGYTF.

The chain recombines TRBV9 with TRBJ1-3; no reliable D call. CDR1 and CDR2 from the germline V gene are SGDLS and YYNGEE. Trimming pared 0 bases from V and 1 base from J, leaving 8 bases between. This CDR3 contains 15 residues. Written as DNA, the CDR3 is TGTGCCAGCAGCGTAGGGCGGACTTCTGGAAACACCATATATTTT. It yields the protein CASSVGRTSGNTIYF. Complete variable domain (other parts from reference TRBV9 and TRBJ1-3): DSGVTQTPKHLITATGQRVTLRCSPRSGDLSVYWYQQSLDQGLQFLIQYYNGEERAKGNILERFSAQQFPDLHSELNLSSLELGDSALYFCASSVGRTSGNTIYFGEGSWLTVV.

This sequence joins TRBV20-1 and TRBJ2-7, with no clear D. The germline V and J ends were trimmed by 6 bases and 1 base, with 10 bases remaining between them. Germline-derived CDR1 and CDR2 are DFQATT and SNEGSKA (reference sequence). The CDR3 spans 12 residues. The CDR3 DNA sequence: TGCAGTGCCGTTCAGGAATCCTACGAGCAGTACTTC. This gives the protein CSAVQESYEQYF.

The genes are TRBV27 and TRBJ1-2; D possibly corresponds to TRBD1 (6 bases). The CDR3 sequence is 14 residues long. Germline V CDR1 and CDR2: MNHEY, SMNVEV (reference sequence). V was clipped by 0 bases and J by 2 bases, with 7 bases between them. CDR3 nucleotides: TGTGCCAGCAGTTTATCGACAGGCAACTATGGCTACACCTTC. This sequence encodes CASSLSTGNYGYTF.

DNA of the CDR3: TGCAGCGTTGAAGTAGGGGGACCTGAAGCTTTCTTT. Translating gives CSVEVGGPEAFF. V is TRBV29-1 and J is TRBJ1-1; TRBD1 might be the D (6 bases). This CDR3 is built from 12 residues. V was clipped by 1 base and J by 6 bases, with 9 bases between them. Looked up from germline, CDR1 is SQVTM and CDR2 is ANQGSEA.

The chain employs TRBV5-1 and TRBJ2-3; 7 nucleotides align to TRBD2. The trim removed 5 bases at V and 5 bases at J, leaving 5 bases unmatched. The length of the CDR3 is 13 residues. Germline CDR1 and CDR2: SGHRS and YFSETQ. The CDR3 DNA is TGCGCCAGCAGACGGGAGGAAGTAGATACGCAGTATTTT. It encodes CASRREEVDTQYF.

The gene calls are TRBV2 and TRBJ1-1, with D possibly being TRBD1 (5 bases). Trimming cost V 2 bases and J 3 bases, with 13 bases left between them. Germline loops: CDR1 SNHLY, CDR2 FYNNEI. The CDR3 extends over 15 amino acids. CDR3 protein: CASSEWGVGYTEAFF. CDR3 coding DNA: TGTGCCAGCAGTGAATGGGGGGTTGGTTACACTGAAGCTTTCTTT. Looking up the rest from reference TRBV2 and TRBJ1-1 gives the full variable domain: EPEVTQTPSHQVTQMGQEVILRCVPISNHLYFYWYRQILGQKVEFLVSFYNNEISEKSEIFDDQFSVERPDGSNFTLKIRSTKLEDSAMYFCASSEWGVGYTEAFFGQGTRLTVV.

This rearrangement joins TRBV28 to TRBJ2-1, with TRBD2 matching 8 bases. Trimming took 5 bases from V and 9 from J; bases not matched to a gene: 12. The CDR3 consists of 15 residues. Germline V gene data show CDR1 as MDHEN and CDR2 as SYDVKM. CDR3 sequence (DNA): TGTGCCAGCAGTCTCACTAGCGGCCCTAGGAGTGAGCAGTTCTTC. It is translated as CASSLTSGPRSEQFF.

The CDR3 DNA reads as TGTGCCACCATCCAGACTAGCTATTCCTACGAGCAGTACGTC. Its protein is CATIQTSYSYEQYV. V usage is TRBV6-1 and J usage is TRBJ2-7, with TRBD2 matching 7 bases. The CDR3 runs 14 residues. The V gene end was trimmed by 10 bases and the J gene end by 1 base; junction bases not matched to a gene: 10. In germline, CDR1 is MNHNS, CDR2 SASEGT.

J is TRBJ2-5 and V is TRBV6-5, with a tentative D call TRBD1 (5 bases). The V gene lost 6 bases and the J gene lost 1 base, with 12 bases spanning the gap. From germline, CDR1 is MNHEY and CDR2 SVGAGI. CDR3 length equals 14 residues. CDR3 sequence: CASSRQRTQETQYF. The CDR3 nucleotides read TGTGCCAGCAGCCGACAGCGTACCCAAGAGACCCAGTACTTC.

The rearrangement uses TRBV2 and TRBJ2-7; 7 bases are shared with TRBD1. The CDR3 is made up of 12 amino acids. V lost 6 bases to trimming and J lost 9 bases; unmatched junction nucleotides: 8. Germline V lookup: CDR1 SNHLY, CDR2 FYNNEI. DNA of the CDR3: TGTGCCAGCAGCTCCGACAGGGTCGGGCAGTACGTC. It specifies CASSSDRVGQYV.

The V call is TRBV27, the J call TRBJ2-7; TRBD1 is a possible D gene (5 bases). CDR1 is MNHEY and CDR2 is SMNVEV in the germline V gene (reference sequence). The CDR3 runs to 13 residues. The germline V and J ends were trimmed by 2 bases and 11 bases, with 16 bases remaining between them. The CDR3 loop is CASSLIRAGREYF. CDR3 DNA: TGTGCCAGCAGTTTAATCAGGGCAGGACGGGAGTACTTC.

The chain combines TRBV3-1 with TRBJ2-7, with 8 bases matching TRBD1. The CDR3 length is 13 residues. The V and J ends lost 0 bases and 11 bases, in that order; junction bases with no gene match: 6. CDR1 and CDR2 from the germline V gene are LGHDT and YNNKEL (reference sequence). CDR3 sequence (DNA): TGTGCCAGCAGCCAAGATTCGGAGGACAGGGAGTACTTC. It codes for CASSQDSEDREYF.

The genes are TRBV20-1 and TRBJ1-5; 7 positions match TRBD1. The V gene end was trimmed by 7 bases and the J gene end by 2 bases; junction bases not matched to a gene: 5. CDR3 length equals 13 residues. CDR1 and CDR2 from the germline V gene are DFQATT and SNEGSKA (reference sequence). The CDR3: CSGTGAGNQPQHF. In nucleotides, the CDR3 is TGCAGTGGTACAGGGGCGGGCAATCAGCCCCAGCATTTT.

The chain's CDR3 is CASSEGGGRSYEQYF. The CDR3 DNA reads as TGTGCCAGCAGTGAAGGGGGGGGTAGGTCCTACGAGCAGTACTTC. V usage is TRBV25-1 and J usage is TRBJ2-7; 7 nucleotides line up with TRBD2. Trimming took 2 bases from V and 1 from J; bases not matched to a gene: 5. The CDR3 runs 15 residues. The germline V gene has CDR1 MGHDK and CDR2 SYGVNS.

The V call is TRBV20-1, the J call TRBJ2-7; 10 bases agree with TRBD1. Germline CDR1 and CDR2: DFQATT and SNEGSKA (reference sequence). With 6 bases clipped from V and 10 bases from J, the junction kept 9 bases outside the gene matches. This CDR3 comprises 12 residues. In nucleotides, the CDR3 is TGCAGTGCACCGGGGACAGGGGCAGATCAGTACTTC. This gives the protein CSAPGTGADQYF.

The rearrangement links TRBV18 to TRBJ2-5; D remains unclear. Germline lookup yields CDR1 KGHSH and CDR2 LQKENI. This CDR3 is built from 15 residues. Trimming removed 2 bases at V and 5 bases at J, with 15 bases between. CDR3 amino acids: CASSPTVNTEETQYF. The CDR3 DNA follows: TGTGCCAGCTCACCAACCGTAAACACCGAGGAGACCCAGTACTTC.